This T cell receptor (beta chain) comes out of a study of CD8+ T cells in alopecia areata. V was trimmed by 7 bases and J by 5 bases, leaving 8 bases between them. The CDR3 is 12 amino acids. The V gene's germline CDR1 is MNHEY and CDR2 SVGAGI. Once RNA had been extracted, it was reverse transcribed into cDNA to act as the sequencing template. TCRdb keeps only in-frame clones here, not all; method: immunoSEQ multiplex PCR. The sample has about 140,000 clones, roughly 46% seen once; the top ten hold roughly 0.99%. Notes on the study in general: Scalp lesions, especially in alopecia totalis/universalis, had higher clonality than normal scalp.

Worth noting for this clone: Its antigen is not known.

From alopecia areata patients, lesional scalp punch biopsies and peripheral blood were collected. The sample was CD4+ T cells sorted from blood, taken at week 0. This receptor was identified in a human donor with alopecia areata. The rearrangement links TRBV6-5 to TRBJ2-2; D is uncertain. In DNA form, the CDR3 reads TGTGCCAGCAAATTGGGAACCGGGGAGCTGTTTTTT. Translating gives CASKLGTGELFF.